The 21 T cell receptor beta chains given below trace back to one sample, sequenced in a study of shared clonotypes between healthy human individuals. Clones were sequenced by immunoSEQ multiplex PCR, and TCRdb holds only the in-frame ones, with some missing. The sample records about 1 million clones, approximately 72% being singletons. The sequencing input was memory CD4+ T cells sorted from blood. Subset defined: CD45RA-negative fraction. These receptors originate from a man between 18 and 29 years old in good health.

Remarks on this clone: At the DNA level, this CDR3 is encoded by other sequences in the same sample as well. The chain recombines TRBV5-4 with TRBJ2-3; unclear D gene. V was trimmed by 4 bases and J by 5 bases, leaving 5 bases between them. The CDR3 runs to 11 residues. The germline V gene encodes CDR1 SGHNT and CDR2 YYREEE (reference sequence). CDR3 protein: CASSLGDTQYF. The CDR3 DNA follows: TGTGCCAGCAGCCTAGGAGATACGCAGTATTTT.

The chain carries TRBV6-5 and TRBJ2-2, with unresolved D. Trimming removed 7 bases at V and 1 base at J, with 10 bases between. The CDR3 is 14 amino acids. The germline V gene has CDR1 MNHEY and CDR2 SVGAGI. This chain's CDR3 is CASTRTENTGELFF. CDR3 DNA: TGTGCCAGCACCCGGACGGAGAACACCGGGGAGCTGTTTTTT.

This clone was counted once. The chain employs TRBV5-4 and TRBJ2-1; no definite D call. This CDR3 contains 14 residues. Trimming left V 0 bases short and J 8 bases short, with 12 bases between. CDR1 and CDR2 from the germline V gene are SGHNT and YYREEE (reference sequence). This chain's CDR3 is CASSLGQARDEQFF. In DNA form, the CDR3 reads TGTGCCAGCAGCTTGGGCCAGGCTCGCGATGAGCAGTTCTTC.

The V gene is TRBV11-2, the J gene TRBJ2-2, with a possible D match to TRBD1 (5 bases). The germline V gene encodes CDR1 SGHAT and CDR2 FQNNGV. V lost 3 bases and J 2 bases, leaving 7 bases between the germline ends. This CDR3 comprises 14 residues. CDR3 region: CASSLTDNTGELFF. The CDR3 bases are TGTGCCAGCAGCTTGACAGATAACACCGGGGAGCTGTTTTTT.

The chain employs TRBV4-1 and TRBJ2-5, with D unclear. The CDR3 is 13 amino acids. The germline V gene encodes CDR1 MGHRA and CDR2 YSYEKL. Trimming shortened V by 3 bases and J by 4 bases, and 9 bases separated the two germline ends. The CDR3 here is CASSQLRGETQYF. Here the CDR3 DNA reads TGCGCCAGCAGCCAGTTAAGAGGAGAGACCCAGTACTTC.

In the case of this clone: A much larger clone lies one base from this, so it may be a read error. The chain links TRBV7-8 to TRBJ1-2; a weak D match, TRBD1 (6 bases). The V gene's germline CDR1 is SGHVS and CDR2 FQNEAQ. The CDR3 consists of 14 residues. Trimming took off 1 base at V and 2 bases at J, with 8 bases between the two ends. Written as DNA, the CDR3 is TGTGCCAGCAGCTTAGGGGGACAAAACTATGGCTACACCTTC. It yields the protein CASSLGGQNYGYTF.

V and J are TRBV6-1 and TRBJ2-1; TRBD2 agrees at 9 bases. Germline V gene lookup returns CDR1 MNHNS and CDR2 SASEGT. The CDR3 runs 14 residues. Losses at the gene ends were 7 bases for V and 7 bases for J; bases not matched to a gene: 8. CDR3: CASNRLAGWNEQFF. CDR3 nucleotides: TGTGCCAGCAACCGGCTAGCGGGGTGGAATGAGCAGTTCTTC.

This clone came up a few times. For the CDR3, the DNA is TGTGCCATCAGGAGTAGCGGGGGAGGAGAGACCCAGTACTTC. Its protein is CAIRSSGGGETQYF. The gene calls are TRBV10-3 and TRBJ2-5; TRBD2 agrees at 9 bases. Trimming took 6 bases from V and 4 from J; bases not matched to a gene: 6. The CDR3 is made up of 14 amino acids. Germline assignment: CDR1 ENHRY and CDR2 SYGVKD.

This rearrangement joins TRBV27 to TRBJ2-3, with D possibly being TRBD1 (6 bases). The germline V and J ends were trimmed by 8 bases and 15 bases, with 15 bases remaining between them. The CDR3 totals 10 residues. Germline CDR1 MNHEY, CDR2 SMNVEV (reference sequence). The CDR3 is CASRGPGEYF. The CDR3 DNA is TGTGCCAGCCGCGGGCCAGGGGAATATTTT.

This clone was counted between two and nine times. The J gene is TRBJ1-3, the V gene TRBV7-9; 8 bases map to TRBD1. The CDR3 length is 14 residues. Germline V gene data show CDR1 as SEHNR and CDR2 as FQNEAQ (reference sequence). The trim removed 6 bases at V and 3 bases at J, leaving 4 bases unmatched. CDR3 bases: TGTGCCAGCAGAGGACAGGGAGGTGGAAACACCATATATTTT. Its translation: CASRGQGGGNTIYF.

The V gene is TRBV7-8, the J gene TRBJ1-2; unclear D gene. Germline V gives CDR1 SGHVS, CDR2 FQNEAQ. This CDR3 is built from 15 residues. The germline V and J ends were trimmed by 1 base and 4 bases, with 13 bases remaining between them. The CDR3 is CASSLDDRYRYGYTF. CDR3 sequence (DNA): TGTGCCAGCAGCTTAGACGACCGCTACCGCTATGGCTACACCTTC.

The gene calls are TRBV28 and TRBJ1-4; D is uncertain. In germline, CDR1 is MDHEN, CDR2 SYDVKM. This CDR3 comprises 14 residues. Between the trimmed V and J ends, which lost 5 bases and 6 bases, there was a span of 13 bases. CDR3 amino acids: CASSPRDLDEKLFF. CDR3 bases: TGTGCCAGCAGTCCAAGGGATCTCGATGAAAAACTGTTTTTT.

The chain links TRBV5-1 to TRBJ2-5; D ambiguous. The CDR3 consists of 13 residues. The V and J ends lost 5 bases and 5 bases respectively, with 13 bases between them. The germline gives CDR1 SGHRS, CDR2 YFSETQ. The CDR3 nucleotides are TGCGCCAGCAGTTACCATAGCTGGGAGACCCAGTACTTC. Residues: CASSYHSWETQYF.

The rearrangement joins TRBV5-6 to TRBJ1-2, with 10 bases lining up with TRBD1. This CDR3 has 14 residues. Trimming removed 4 bases from V and 4 bases from J; junction bases left unmatched: 4. CDR1 and CDR2 from the germline V gene are SGHDT and YYEEEE. CDR3: CASSRGQGTYGYTF. CDR3 nucleotide sequence: TGTGCCAGCAGCAGGGGACAGGGGACCTATGGCTACACCTTC.

With respect to this clone: Other DNA sequences in this specimen translate into the identical CDR3. The V gene is TRBV7-2, the J gene TRBJ2-5; the match to TRBD2 covers 7 bases. The CDR3 is made up of 13 amino acids. Trimming at V came to 3 bases and at J to 5 bases, leaving 3 bases not matched to a gene. The germline CDR1 and CDR2 sequences are SGHTA and FQGNSA. The CDR3 region has the DNA TGTGCCAGCAGCTTGGGACTAAGGGAGACCCAGTACTTC. Protein sequence: CASSLGLRETQYF.

V is TRBV7-2 and J is TRBJ2-6, with TRBD2 as a possible D gene (6 bases). V was cut by 1 base and J by 4 bases, with 11 bases left in between. This CDR3 region has 16 residues. Germline CDR1 reads SGHTA; CDR2 reads FQGNSA. CDR3 nucleotides: TGTGCCAGCAGCTTAGGGCTAGCGAGGGGGGCCAACGTCCTGACTTTC. Translation: CASSLGLARGANVLTF.

This clone was found a few times. The gene calls are TRBV5-4 and TRBJ2-1; possibly TRBD2 for D (5 bases). V shed 4 bases and J shed 6 bases, with 8 bases lying between them. The CDR3 has 12 residues. From germline, CDR1 is SGHNT and CDR2 YYREEE (reference sequence). The CDR3 nucleotides read TGTGCCAGCAGCCGGACTGTCAATGAGCAGTTCTTC. Its translation is CASSRTVNEQFF.

The count of this clone is one. The sample has other DNA sequences that encode this CDR3 too. The chain couples TRBV27 to TRBJ2-1; TRBD2 matches at 13 bases. V dropped 5 bases and J dropped 7; count of bases not matched to a gene: 5. CDR3 length: 15 amino acids. The germline V gene encodes CDR1 MNHEY and CDR2 SMNVEV (reference sequence). CDR3 in amino acids: CASSLGLAGVNEQFF. The CDR3 DNA reads TGTGCCAGCAGTCTCGGACTAGCGGGAGTGAATGAGCAGTTCTTC.

This clone was detected once. CDR3 nucleotides: TGTGCCAGCAGCTTAGATAACAGGCAGGGGCCTGGCTACACCTTC. This sequence encodes CASSLDNRQGPGYTF. J is TRBJ1-2 and V is TRBV11-2; a weak D match, TRBD1 (6 bases). Trimming shortened V by 0 bases and J by 7 bases, and 15 bases separated the two germline ends. Germline CDR1 reads SGHAT; CDR2 reads FQNNGV. CDR3 length: 15 residues. Full variable domain (rest looked up from reference TRBV11-2 and TRBJ1-2): EAGVAQSPRYKIIEKRQSVAFWCNPISGHATLYWYQQILGQGPKLLIQFQNNGVVDDSQLPKDRFSAERLKGVDSTLKIQPAKLEDSAVYLCASSLDNRQGPGYTFGSGTRLTVV.

V is TRBV19 and J is TRBJ1-5; a weak D match, TRBD1 (5 bases). Germline lookup yields CDR1 LNHDA and CDR2 SQIVND (reference sequence). V lost 3 bases to trimming and J lost 6 bases, with 12 bases between them. The CDR3 is 14 residues long. The CDR3 loop is CASSMAQGGQPQHF. CDR3 DNA sequence: TGTGCCAGTAGTATGGCGCAGGGTGGTCAGCCCCAGCATTTT.

V usage is TRBV11-2 and J usage is TRBJ1-3, with D perhaps TRBD1 (5 bases). This CDR3 region has 16 residues. V dropped 5 bases and J dropped 0 bases, with 14 bases sitting between them. Per the germline V gene, CDR1 is SGHAT and CDR2 is FQNNGV. CDR3 nucleotides: TGTGCCAGCAGCCTAGGGACTGAATACTCTGGAAACACCATATATTTT. Protein sequence: CASSLGTEYSGNTIYF.